This TCR beta chain derives from a study of cytomegalovirus exposure and HLA in healthy donors. Germline CDR1 GTSNPN, CDR2 SVGIG (reference sequence). The ends were cut back, 1 base at V and 0 bases at J, with 13 bases in the middle. The length of the CDR3 is 16 residues. As for this clone: The antigen is undetermined.

With 60 Vbeta and 13 Jbeta primers, the PCR was carried out. The protocol was immunoSEQ multiplex PCR, while the TCRdb copy is restricted to in-frame clones and leaves out a portion. The table has about 60,000 clones, about 76% seen once. Study-wide findings and caveats: TRBV6-2, TRBV6-3 and some other V segments were excluded as indistinguishable. Sequencing likely produced, as an artifact, a cluster of highly shared sequence variants.

The rearrangement joins TRBV30 to TRBJ1-3; D ambiguous. The specimen was PBMCs. The TCR was taken from a female donor in good health and CMV-seronegative. The CDR3 DNA reads TGTGCCTGGAGTGGCGGGCGGGGTGGCTCTGGAAACACCATATATTTT. Protein sequence: CAWSGGRGGSGNTIYF.